The 32 T cell receptor beta chains presented below share a single source sample, sequenced in a study of molecular identifiers for immune sequencing clone quantification. TCRdb reprocessed the PCR reads via MiXCR and lists one record per CDR3 protein. The sample carries 45,000 to 65,000 distinct CDR3 sequences, roughly 24% recorded once. Sequences were obtained from naive CD8+ T cells from blood, with Jurkat cell RNA spiked in. Subset defined: FACS-sorted CD8+CD4-CCR7+CD45RA+ naive T cells. The origin of the receptors is a human donor in good health. Some libraries in this study had Jurkat cell RNA spiked in.

Worth noting for this clonotype: Possible read error: a much larger clone is one base away. This chain connects TRBV4-1 to TRBJ2-7; D possibly corresponds to TRBD1 (5 bases). Per germline, CDR1 MGHRA and CDR2 YSYEKL. There are 14 residues in the CDR3. DNA for the CDR3: TGCGCCAGCAGCCAACTCAGGGCTTCCTACGCGCAGTACTTC. Protein product: CASSQLRASYAQYF.

This clonotype was observed at least ten times. The chain is built from TRBV2 and TRBJ2-5; 11 positions agree with TRBD2. Germline assignment: CDR1 SNHLY and CDR2 FYNNEI. After removal of 3 bases from V and 2 bases from J, the junction contained 5 bases not matched to a gene. This CDR3 spans 16 amino acids. CDR3 loop: CASSELAGGRQETQYF. CDR3 sequence (DNA): TGTGCCAGCAGTGAGTTAGCGGGGGGGCGTCAAGAGACCCAGTACTTC.

This clonotype was observed many times. The V gene is TRBV6-6, the J gene TRBJ2-7, with TRBD1 as a possible D gene (6 bases). The CDR3 length is 13 residues. CDR1 and CDR2 from the germline V gene are MNHNY and SVGAGI (reference sequence). V shed 0 bases and J shed 4 bases, with 7 bases lying between them. CDR3 sequence: CASSYSGAYEQYF. The CDR3 DNA reads as TGTGCCAGCAGTTACTCGGGGGCGTACGAGCAGTACTTC.

V and J are TRBV27 and TRBJ1-5; D ambiguous. The DNA end lines up better with TRBJ2-3; the J call may be wrong. Germline lookup yields CDR1 MNHEY and CDR2 SMNVEV (reference sequence). CDR3 length: 14 residues. In DNA, the CDR3 is TGTGCCAGCAGTTTAGGGGTAAGCAATCAGCCCCAGTATTTT. Encoded protein: CASSLGVSNQPQYF.

Only a few counts were recorded for this clonotype. DNA of the CDR3: TGTGCCAGCAGCGTAGCCGGGACAGGGGGTTTCCCCTACAATGAGCAGTTCTTC. This gives the protein CASSVAGTGGFPYNEQFF. V and J are TRBV9 and TRBJ2-1; 11 bases agree with TRBD1. V gave up 0 bases and J gave up 2 bases; unmatched junction bases: 7. The germline V gene has CDR1 SGDLS and CDR2 YYNGEE. The length of the CDR3 is 18 residues.

The chain recombines TRBV27 with TRBJ2-5, with a weak D call TRBD2 (5 bases). With 6 bases removed from V and 4 bases from J, the gap between germline ends came to 12 bases. Per germline, CDR1 MNHEY and CDR2 SMNVEV (reference sequence). The CDR3 runs to 13 residues. The CDR3 nucleotides read TGTGCCAGCAGGAGGTGGGCGGGAGAGACCCAGTACTTC. This encodes CASRRWAGETQYF.

By share of the sample, this clonotype is medium-sized. The rearrangement joins TRBV29-1 to TRBJ1-5; 9 nucleotides line up with TRBD1. The ends lost 7 bases at V and 5 bases at J; junction bases unmatched: 6. The CDR3 length is 13 residues. The V gene's germline CDR1 is SQVTM and CDR2 ANQGSEA. CDR3 loop: CSAGTGHYQPQHF. DNA for the CDR3: TGCAGCGCCGGGACAGGGCACTATCAGCCCCAGCATTTT.

This clonotype was counted at least ten times. The rearrangement joins TRBV5-1 to TRBJ2-7, with TRBD1 identical over 9 bases. Germline V gene data show CDR1 as SGHRS and CDR2 as YFSETQ. The CDR3 totals 14 residues. V lost 5 bases to trimming and J lost 6 bases; unmatched junction nucleotides: 9. This CDR3 reads CASSMGQGVVEQYF. The DNA for the CDR3 is TGCGCCAGCAGTATGGGACAGGGAGTTGTCGAGCAGTACTTC.

This clonotype was observed at least ten times. This rearrangement joins TRBV12-3 or TRBV12-4 to TRBJ1-2, with D unclear. The CDR3 is 14 amino acids. Trimming took off 4 bases at V and 5 bases at J, with 14 bases between the two ends. This CDR3 is CASSSPATQYGYTF. CDR3 coding DNA: TGTGCCAGCAGTTCCCCGGCCACACAATATGGCTACACCTTC.

In this sample, this clonotype turned up many times. The rearrangement links TRBV5-6 to TRBJ1-1, with D uncertain. The CDR3 extends over 14 amino acids. With 0 bases removed from V and 0 bases from J, the gap between germline ends came to 6 bases. Per germline, CDR1 SGHDT and CDR2 YYEEEE. CDR3 DNA: TGTGCCAGCAGCTTGGTGGGCATGAACACTGAAGCTTTCTTT. Protein: CASSLVGMNTEAFF.

This clonotype was seen many times. This chain joins TRBV6-2 or TRBV6-3 and TRBJ1-1; D gene ambiguous. The V end was cut by 4 bases, the J end by 3 bases, with 9 bases between. CDR1 is MNHEY and CDR2 is SVGEGT in the germline V gene. The CDR3 has 13 amino acids. The CDR3 coding sequence is TGTGCCAGCAGTTCTTGGTCGTACACTGAAGCTTTCTTT. Translated: CASSSWSYTEAFF.

This clonotype was detected ten times or more. This chain joins TRBV20-1 and TRBJ2-7, with TRBD2 matching over 9 bases. The V gene's germline CDR1 is DFQATT and CDR2 SNEGSKA (reference sequence). The CDR3 consists of 18 residues. CDR3 DNA sequence: TGCAGAGAAGTGGTCCTAGCGGGACTCCAGGACGCCACTGAAGAGCAGTACTTC. Amino acid sequence: CREVVLAGLQDATEEQYF.

This clonotype occurred a few times. This sequence joins TRBV20-1 and TRBJ2-4; D may be TRBD1 (5 bases). The CDR3 loop spans 13 amino acids. Germline loops: CDR1 DFQATT, CDR2 SNEGSKA (reference sequence). V dropped 2 bases and J dropped 6 bases, with 11 bases sitting between them. The CDR3 DNA reads as TGCAGTGCTAGAATCCCAGACAGAAACATTCAGTACTTC. Amino acid sequence: CSARIPDRNIQYF.

V is TRBV18 and J is TRBJ2-2; D might be TRBD2 (5 bases). CDR3 length equals 15 residues. The germline V gene encodes CDR1 KGHSH and CDR2 LQKENI. V lost 8 bases and J 0 bases, leaving 13 bases between the germline ends. The CDR3 bases are TGTGCCAGCCCACAATCGGACTCGAACACCGGGGAGCTGTTTTTT. Amino acids: CASPQSDSNTGELFF.

Regarding this clonotype: This may arise from a read error, as a much more abundant clone is one base away. The chain combines TRBV5-1 with TRBJ1-1; TRBD1 might be the D (5 bases). Germline CDR1 is SGHRS and CDR2 is YFSETQ. V was cut by 2 bases and J by 3 bases, with 17 bases left in between. The CDR3 extends over 16 amino acids. The CDR3 DNA reads as TGCGCCAGCAGCTTCTACAGCAGGGCGGGTCACACTGAAGCTTTCTTT. It specifies CASSFYSRAGHTEAFF.

Notes on this clonotype: A much larger clone sits a single nucleotide away, making a read error possible. The chain has TRBV24-1 and TRBJ2-2; 9 positions match TRBD1. In germline, CDR1 is KGHDR, CDR2 SFDVKD. This CDR3 comprises 12 residues. V lost 11 bases to trimming and J lost 7 bases; unmatched junction nucleotides: 4. The CDR3 protein is CAIGTGIGELFF. Here the CDR3 DNA reads TGTGCCATCGGGACAGGGATCGGGGAGCTGTTTTTT.

This clonotype occurred a few times. Possible read error: a much larger clone is one base away. The V gene is TRBV4-3, the J gene TRBJ2-4; 12 bases are a match to TRBD2. Germline lookup yields CDR1 LGHNA and CDR2 YSLEER. This CDR3 comprises 19 residues. V shed 0 bases and J 1 base; nucleotides not matched to a gene: 7. The chain's CDR3 is CASSQDWLAGGVAKNIQYF. For the CDR3, the DNA is TGCGCCAGCAGCCAAGATTGGCTAGCGGGGGGGGTGGCCAAAAACATTCAGTACTTC.

This clonotype was picked up a small number of times. Germline and junction disagree at one end, which may indicate a read error. The V and J genes are TRBV7-9 and TRBJ2-1, with 7 nucleotides matching TRBD1. This CDR3 has 12 residues. Germline CDR1 reads SEHNR; CDR2 reads FQNEAQ (reference sequence). The CDR3 DNA follows: TGTGCCAGCAGCCTGGGACAGCCAGAGCAGTCCTTC. Translation gives CASSLGQPEQSF.

With regard to this clonotype: A much larger clone sits a single nucleotide away, making a read error possible. Because it lacks the conserved phenylalanine or tryptophan at the end, this CDR3 is likely a read error. The rearrangement uses TRBV10-3 and TRBJ1-2; unclear D gene. Per germline, CDR1 ENHRY and CDR2 SYGVKD. The V and J ends lost 2 bases and 8 bases respectively, with 9 bases between them. The CDR3 totals 12 residues. The CDR3: CAISEEDLGYTL. The CDR3 DNA is TGTGCCATCAGTGAGGAGGACTTGGGCTACACCCTC.

The table lists this clonotype with many counts. The rearrangement uses TRBV7-2 and TRBJ2-7; no firm D call. This CDR3 is 14 amino acids long. The V gene's germline CDR1 is SGHTA and CDR2 FQGNSA. Trimming took 6 bases from V and 6 from J, leaving 18 bases between them. CDR3 bases: TGTGCCAGCAGTTTCCCGGGTACCGGTTCCGAGCAGTACTTC. Its protein is CASSFPGTGSEQYF.

A remark on this clonotype: The junction and the germline gene differ at one end; a read error may be behind it. V and J are TRBV5-3 and TRBJ1-1; no clear D. TRBV5-3 is an open reading frame, and its role is uncertain. The CDR3 contains 13 residues. This chain's CDR3 is CASSFGQSTEAFF. The CDR3 DNA sequence: TGTGCCAGCAGCTTCGGGCAGAGCACTGAAGCTTTCTTT.

The CDR3 here is CASSPVAGEPSETQYF. Here the CDR3 DNA reads TGTGCCAGCAGCCCCGTAGCGGGGGAGCCATCAGAGACCCAGTACTTC. V and J are TRBV12-3 or TRBV12-4 and TRBJ2-5; TRBD2 matches at 9 bases. With V trimmed by 6 bases and J by 4 bases, 12 bases remained unmatched. There are 16 residues in the CDR3.

The table lists this clonotype with many counts. The chain is built from TRBV9 and TRBJ2-3; D is uncertain. Between the trimmed V and J ends, which lost 10 bases and 4 bases, there was a span of 19 bases. Germline CDR1 and CDR2: SGDLS and YYNGEE. CDR3 length: 14 residues. The CDR3 DNA reads TGTGCCTCTTCTCCTATAGTTGCGTCAGATACGCAGTATTTT. Its translation: CASSPIVASDTQYF.

This clonotype was seen at least ten times. The chain has TRBV19 and TRBJ1-5; TRBD1 is a possible D gene (5 bases). Trimming stripped 3 bases from V and 7 bases from J, with 16 bases between. The CDR3 consists of 15 residues. CDR1 and CDR2 (germline): LNHDA, SQIVND (reference sequence). In DNA, the CDR3 is TGTGCCAGTAGTATTTATATTGGGGGAAAGCAGCCCCAGCATTTT. Protein product: CASSIYIGGKQPQHF. Combining the CDR3 with reference TRBV19 and TRBJ1-5 gives the whole variable domain DGGITQSPKYLFRKEGQNVTLSCEQNLNHDAMYWYRQDPGQGLRLIYYSQIVNDFQKGDIAEGYSVSREKKESFPLTVTSAQKNPTAFYLCASSIYIGGKQPQHFGDGTRLSIL.

This clonotype was seen just once. A much larger clone sits a single nucleotide away, making a read error possible. This rearrangement joins TRBV20-1 to TRBJ1-1; 8 nucleotides align to TRBD1. From germline, CDR1 is DFQATT and CDR2 SNEGSKA (reference sequence). This CDR3 has 12 residues. The V gene end was trimmed by 6 bases and the J gene end by 7 bases; junction bases not matched to a gene: 7. The CDR3 DNA reads TGCAGTGCGACAGGGGCCCTTTATGAAGCTTTCTTT. Translation gives CSATGALYEAFF.

This clonotype was seen at least ten times. The chain joins TRBV5-1 to TRBJ2-3; 9 nucleotides align to TRBD1. CDR1 is SGHRS and CDR2 is YFSETQ in the germline V gene. The CDR3 is made up of 18 amino acids. Germline trimming cut 5 bases from V and 8 bases from J; bases unmatched to any gene: 21. CDR3 amino acids: CASSGESSGTGFVGTQYF. The DNA for the CDR3 is TGCGCCAGCAGTGGTGAGAGCTCCGGGACAGGGTTTGTTGGTACGCAGTATTTT.

The genes are TRBV9 and TRBJ2-2; D may correspond to TRBD1 or TRBD2 (6 bases each). V lost 3 bases, J lost 6 bases, and 18 bases lay in between. The CDR3 is made up of 16 amino acids. Per germline, CDR1 SGDLS and CDR2 YYNGEE. The CDR3 spells CASSERGASGPGELFF. The CDR3 bases are TGTGCCAGCAGCGAGAGGGGGGCGTCGGGGCCCGGGGAGCTGTTTTTT.

This clonotype has ten or more counts. The V and J genes are TRBV5-6 and TRBJ2-6; D not certain. Germline V lookup: CDR1 SGHDT, CDR2 YYEEEE. Trimming pared 2 bases from V and 0 bases from J, leaving 9 bases between. CDR3 length: 16 amino acids. CDR3 bases: TGTGCCAGCAGCTTTCTCTACATCTCTGGGGCCAACGTCCTGACTTTC. Translation gives CASSFLYISGANVLTF. Complete variable domain (other parts from reference TRBV5-6 and TRBJ2-6): DAGVTQSPTHLIKTRGQQVTLRCSPKSGHDTVSWYQQALGQGPQFIFQYYEEEERQRGNFPDRFSGHQFPNYSSELNVNALLLGDSALYLCASSFLYISGANVLTFGAGSRLTVL.

Regarding this clonotype: A single base separates this from a much larger clone, so it may be a read error. V gene TRBV20-1 combines with J gene TRBJ2-1; D not certain. CDR3 length: 17 residues. V was clipped by 0 bases and J by 2 bases, with 17 bases between them. Germline V gene sequence: CDR1 DFQATT, CDR2 SNEGSKA (reference sequence). The CDR3 region has the DNA TGCAGTGCTAGAGATCTTACAGTAGTGACCACCTACAATGAGCAGTTCTTC. It yields the protein CSARDLTVVTTYNEQFF.

This clonotype showed up many times. This chain joins TRBV20-1 and TRBJ2-3; 9 positions agree with TRBD1. V lost 4 bases to trimming and J lost 6 bases; unmatched junction nucleotides: 17. The V gene's germline CDR1 is DFQATT and CDR2 SNEGSKA (reference sequence). CDR3 size: 17 residues. The DNA of the CDR3 is TGCAGTGCTAATCTGGACCCGGGACAGGGTTTTCCGGATACGCAGTATTTT. Encoded protein: CSANLDPGQGFPDTQYF.

The chain carries TRBV9 and TRBJ2-3; D is undetermined. This CDR3 has 15 residues. Germline-derived CDR1 and CDR2 are SGDLS and YYNGEE. Trimming removed 6 bases from V and 3 bases from J, with 17 bases in between. CDR3 nucleotide sequence: TGTGCCAGCAACGAAGATACCTTATTTACAGATACGCAGTATTTT. Translated, it gives CASNEDTLFTDTQYF.

This clonotype came up once. A much larger clone is a single base away; this may be a read error. The chain links TRBV7-9 to TRBJ2-7, with no clear D. The CDR3 has 14 amino acids. Germline loops: CDR1 SEHNR, CDR2 FQNEAQ (reference sequence). The CDR3 nucleotides read TGTGCCAGCAGCACGAGCTCCGGTCCCTACAAGCAGTACTTC. Translating gives CASSTSSGPYKQYF.